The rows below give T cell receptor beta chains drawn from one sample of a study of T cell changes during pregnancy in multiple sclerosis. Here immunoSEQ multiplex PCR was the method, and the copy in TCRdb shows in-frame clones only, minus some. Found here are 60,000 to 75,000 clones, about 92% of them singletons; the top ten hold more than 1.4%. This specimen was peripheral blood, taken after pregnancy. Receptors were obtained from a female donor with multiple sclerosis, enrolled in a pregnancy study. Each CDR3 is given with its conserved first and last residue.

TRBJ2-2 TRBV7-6 CASSLQPASSGWVSTGELFF
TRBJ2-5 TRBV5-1 CASSPVAGVVETQYF
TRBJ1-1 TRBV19 CASSSGVTEAFF
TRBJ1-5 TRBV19 CASSFGPGQPQHF
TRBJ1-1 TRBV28 CASSPGTGNTEAFF
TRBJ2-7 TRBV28 CASSSDRTLQYF
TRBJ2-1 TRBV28 CASSLTGGSYNEQFF
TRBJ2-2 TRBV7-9 CASSSPGLAGLNTGELFF
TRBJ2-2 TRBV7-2 CASSLVMSTGELFF
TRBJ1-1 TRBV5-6 CASSTLIRGTEAFF
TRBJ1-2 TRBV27 CASSSRQGWDGYTF
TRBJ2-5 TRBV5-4 CASSPKLADQETQYF
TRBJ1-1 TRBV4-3 CASSQDELGMNTEAFF
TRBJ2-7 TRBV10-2 CASRDTTSSYEQYF
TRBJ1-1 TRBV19 CASSIDRGAEAFF
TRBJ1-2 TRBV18 CASSPTPGQGELLGYGYTF
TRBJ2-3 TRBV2 CASRPGQGAGADTQYF
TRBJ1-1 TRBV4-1 CASSHETTGVGEAFF
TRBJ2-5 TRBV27 CASRGLRGTETQYF
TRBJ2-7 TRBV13 CASSLTSYEQYF
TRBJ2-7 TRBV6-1 CASSEGYPGLLYEQYF
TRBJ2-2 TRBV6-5 CASSYSNKNTGELFF
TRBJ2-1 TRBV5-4 CASSPTLAGGRNEQFF
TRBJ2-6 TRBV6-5 CASRDRTTGANVLTF
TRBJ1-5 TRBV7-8 CASSLFGTGTYQPQHF
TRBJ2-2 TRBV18 CASSPLLREGRTGELFF
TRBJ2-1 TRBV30 CAWTQPPGQGADEQFF
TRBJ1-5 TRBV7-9 CASRRMGLNQPQHF
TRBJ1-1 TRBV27 CASSFGADRGGEAFF
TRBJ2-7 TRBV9 CASSVDGYEQYF
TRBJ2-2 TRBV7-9 CASSFSPGTGGFTGELFF
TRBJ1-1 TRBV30 CAWSRGWGEEGEAFF
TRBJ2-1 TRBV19 CASRVGSNLGGNEQFF
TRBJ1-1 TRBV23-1 CASSPGQGCWVNTEAFF
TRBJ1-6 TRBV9 CASSVGSSHNSPLHF
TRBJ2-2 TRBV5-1 CASSFDNPNTGELFF
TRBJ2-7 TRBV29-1 CSVGISGSVHEQYF
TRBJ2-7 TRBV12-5 CASGLQGSYEQYF
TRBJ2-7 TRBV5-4 CASSFGTSGYEQYF
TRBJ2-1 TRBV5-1 CASSPGTHEGNEQFF
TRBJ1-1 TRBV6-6 CASSYGLLNTEAFF
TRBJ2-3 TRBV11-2 CASRPALLADTQYF
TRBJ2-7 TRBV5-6 CASSATSGVYEQYF
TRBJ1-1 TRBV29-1 CSGGGMGTEAFF
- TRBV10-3 CAISGTTGDEQYF
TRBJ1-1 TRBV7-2 CASSLMGRGNTEAFF
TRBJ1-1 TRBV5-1 CASSLESSNTEAFF
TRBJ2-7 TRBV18 CASSRDGSSYEQYF
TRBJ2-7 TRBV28 CASTAGTYEQYF
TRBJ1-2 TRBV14 CASSPGGNYGYTF
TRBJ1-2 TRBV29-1 CSVAGQGDSYGYTF